Listed below are T cell receptor beta chains from one sample, sequenced in a study of blood T cell repertoires in COVID-19. Clones were sequenced by immunoSEQ multiplex PCR, and TCRdb holds only the in-frame ones, with some missing. This sample has around 290,000 clones; about 89% occur once, and the top ten carry around 2.2%. Sequencing was carried out using peripheral blood. The receptors shown here come from a woman aged 25 to 39 with COVID-19, enrolled during active disease. Both conserved end residues are part of each CDR3. D genes are given only for firm matches. Size is stated for part of the rows, as once, few or many counts, or as a class when the clone is expanded.

d_gene	abundance	v_gene	j_gene	CDR3nt	CDR3aa
.	.	TRBV6-5	TRBJ1-5	TGTGCCAGCAGTTACTCGAATCCGCGGGGTCAGCCCCAGCATTTT	CASSYSNPRGQPQHF
.	.	TRBV29-1	TRBJ1-1	TGCAGCGTTGTAGGGGCAGAGGTGGACGCTTTCTTT	CSVVGAEVDAFF
TRBD1	.	TRBV10-2	TRBJ2-7	TGCGCCAGCAGTGATTGGGGACAGTTCTACGAGCAGTACTTC	CASSDWGQFYEQYF
.	few	TRBV5-1	TRBJ1-2	TGCGCCAGCAGCCCGGTGGAGGGCAGGTATGGCTACACCTTC	CASSPVEGRYGYTF
TRBD2	.	TRBV28	TRBJ2-7	TGTGCCAGCAGTTTTGGTTGGGCGGGGGACTACGAGCAGTACTTC	CASSFGWAGDYEQYF
.	.	TRBV19	TRBJ2-4	TGTGCCAGTCGTGGGGGCAACATTCAGTACTTC	CASRGGNIQYF
.	.	TRBV10-3	TRBJ2-1	TGTGCCACCCCCGCCGGACTACCACCCTCAAGGATCAATGAGCAGTTCTTC	CATPAGLPPSRINEQFF
.	.	TRBV11-2	TRBJ1-1	TGTGCCAGCAGCTTAGGTTCGTATCCCAGGGGTGACACTGAAGCTTTCTTT	CASSLGSYPRGDTEAFF
.	.	TRBV19	TRBJ1-1	TGTGCCAGTAGTATGTATACGGGTACCACTGAAGCTTTCTTT	CASSMYTGTTEAFF
.	.	TRBV3-1/TRBV3-2	TRBJ2-5	TGTGCCAGCAGCCAAGAAAGTGGCAGTCGAGGGAAGACCCAGTACTTC	CASSQESGSRGKTQYF
TRBD1	.	TRBV2	TRBJ1-5	TGTGCCAGCAGTGATCGGGGCGGGACAGGCAATCAGCCCCAGCATTTT	CASSDRGGTGNQPQHF